What follows describes a single TCR beta chain. The table came from immunoSEQ multiplex PCR; TCRdb's copy has only in-frame clones and leaves some out. The sample lists 75,000 to 85,000 clones, around 87% occurring once. These data belong to a study of glioma-infiltrating T cells after dendritic cell vaccination. Study as a whole: Between about 2003 and 2013, patients got autologous tumor lysate-pulsed dendritic cell vaccines. Monocyte-derived dendritic cells, cultured about 7 days with IL-4 and GM-CSF, were pulsed with autologous tumor lysate.

Time point: after dendritic cell vaccination, including at tumor progression/relapse. V was cut by 6 bases and J by 5 bases, with 19 bases left in between. CDR3 length: 15 residues. From germline, CDR1 is SNHLY and CDR2 FYNNEI. The chain links TRBV2 to TRBJ1-2, with D maybe TRBD1 (5 bases). The material sequenced was blood, taken after dendritic cell vaccination. This TCR derives from a human donor with glioblastoma. In DNA, the CDR3 is TGTGCCAGCAGCAGCCAATGGGGGGTTCAATATGGCTACACCTTC. This translates into CASSSQWGVQYGYTF.